These T cell receptor beta chains were read from a single sample in a study of T cell responses to AZD1222 COVID-19 vaccine. The data were produced by immunoSEQ multiplex PCR, yet TCRdb's version contains in-frame clones alone and is incomplete. This table holds 200,000 or so clones, over 70% found once. The sequences come from peripheral blood, collected on day 0 of MenACWY control vaccination. The receptors originated from an adult in good health. Both conserved end residues are part of each CDR3. D genes are given only for firm matches. The listing skips clone size in some rows; elsewhere it reads once, few, many or a size class.

cdr3_aa: CASSYNPNTGELFF
cdr3_nt: TGTGCCAGCAGTTATAACCCCAACACCGGGGAGCTGTTTTTT
d_call: NA
j_call: TRBJ2-2
clone_size: NA
v_call: TRBV2

cdr3_aa: CASSFGRGATYEQYF
cdr3_nt: TGTGCCAGCAGTTTCGGACGGGGGGCCACCTACGAGCAGTACTTC
d_call: NA
j_call: TRBJ2-7
clone_size: once
v_call: TRBV28

cdr3_aa: CASSTHNEQFF
cdr3_nt: TGTGCCAGTAGTACCCACAATGAGCAGTTCTTC
d_call: NA
j_call: TRBJ2-1
clone_size: NA
v_call: TRBV19

cdr3_aa: CASGPRDYRLRGQYF
cdr3_nt: TGTGCTAGTGGTCCCCGGGACTACCGACTCAGGGGGCAGTATTTT
d_call: NA
j_call: TRBJ2-3
clone_size: NA
v_call: TRBV12-5

cdr3_aa: CAAGQGLYEQYF
cdr3_nt: TGTGCCGCGGGACAGGGATTGTACGAGCAGTACTTC
d_call: TRBD1
j_call: TRBJ2-7
clone_size: NA
v_call: TRBV30

cdr3_aa: CASSFSLTRSFSGANVLTF
cdr3_nt: TGTGCCAGCAGCTTTTCCCTGACTAGAAGCTTTTCTGGGGCCAACGTCCTGACTTTC
d_call: NA
j_call: TRBJ2-6
clone_size: NA
v_call: TRBV7-8

cdr3_aa: CASSLFVTGAYEQYF
cdr3_nt: TGTGCCAGCAGCTTATTTGTGACAGGAGCTTACGAGCAGTACTTC
d_call: NA
j_call: TRBJ2-7
clone_size: NA
v_call: TRBV7-9

cdr3_aa: CASSPVSGYTDTQYF
cdr3_nt: TGTGCCAGCAGCCCCGTGAGCGGATACACAGATACGCAGTATTTT
d_call: NA
j_call: TRBJ2-3
clone_size: NA
v_call: TRBV7-2

cdr3_aa: CASSRGPINQPQHF
cdr3_nt: TGTGCCAGCAGCCGGGGGCCAATAAATCAGCCCCAGCATTTT
d_call: NA
j_call: TRBJ1-5
clone_size: NA
v_call: TRBV7-8

cdr3_aa: CASSPLGDETQYF
cdr3_nt: TGTGCCAGCTCACCACTAGGGGATGAGACCCAGTACTTC
d_call: NA
j_call: TRBJ2-5
clone_size: NA
v_call: TRBV18

cdr3_aa: CASSIDHGRIYGYTF
cdr3_nt: TGTGCCAGTAGTATAGATCATGGCAGGATCTATGGCTACACCTTC
d_call: NA
j_call: TRBJ1-2
clone_size: NA
v_call: TRBV19

cdr3_aa: CASRAYGGAGGYTF
cdr3_nt: TGTGCCAGCCGAGCATACGGGGGCGCGGGTGGCTACACCTTC
d_call: NA
j_call: TRBJ1-2
clone_size: NA
v_call: TRBV6-5

cdr3_aa: CASSLVAGGYGYTF
cdr3_nt: TGCGCCAGCAGCTTGGTGGCAGGGGGCTATGGCTACACCTTC
d_call: TRBD1
j_call: TRBJ1-2
clone_size: NA
v_call: TRBV5-1

cdr3_aa: CASSPSGDSYEQYF
cdr3_nt: TGTGCCAGCAGCCCGAGTGGTGATTCCTACGAGCAGTACTTC
d_call: NA
j_call: TRBJ2-7
clone_size: NA
v_call: TRBV5-4

cdr3_aa: CASSLDGGASGELFF
cdr3_nt: TGTGCCAGCAGCTTAGATGGGGGGGCGAGCGGGGAGCTGTTTTTT
d_call: NA
j_call: TRBJ2-2
clone_size: few
v_call: TRBV7-2

cdr3_aa: CASSPITSGLMNEQFF
cdr3_nt: TGTGCCAGCAGCCCTATAACTAGCGGTCTAATGAATGAGCAGTTCTTC
d_call: TRBD2
j_call: TRBJ2-1
clone_size: NA
v_call: TRBV7-3

cdr3_aa: CASSSPSGPVDTQYF
cdr3_nt: TGTGCCAGTAGTTCACCTAGCGGTCCGGTAGATACGCAGTATTTT
d_call: TRBD2
j_call: TRBJ2-3
clone_size: once
v_call: TRBV19

cdr3_aa: CASSVTLEPLHF
cdr3_nt: TGTGCCAGCAGCGTTACGTTGGAACCCCTCCACTTT
d_call: NA
j_call: TRBJ1-6
clone_size: NA
v_call: TRBV5-8

cdr3_aa: CASSQNWGSEGANYGYTF
cdr3_nt: TGTGCCAGCAGCCAGAATTGGGGCAGTGAAGGAGCTAACTATGGCTACACCTTC
d_call: NA
j_call: TRBJ1-2
clone_size: once
v_call: TRBV3-1/TRBV3-2

cdr3_aa: CASSYRETNQPQHF
cdr3_nt: TGTGCCAGCAGTTACCGGGAAACTAATCAGCCCCAGCATTTT
d_call: NA
j_call: TRBJ1-5
clone_size: NA
v_call: TRBV6-5

cdr3_aa: CASSPDRDRTTEQYF
cdr3_nt: TGTGCCAGCTCACCAGACCGGGACAGGACAACAGAGCAGTACTTC
d_call: TRBD1
j_call: TRBJ2-7
clone_size: NA
v_call: TRBV18

cdr3_aa: CASGPSGQNTQYF
cdr3_nt: TGTGCTAGTGGTCCCTCAGGACAGAATACGCAGTATTTT
d_call: NA
j_call: TRBJ2-3
clone_size: NA
v_call: TRBV12-5

cdr3_aa: CATGDRGEQYF
cdr3_nt: TGTGCCACGGGGGACAGGGGCGAGCAGTACTTC
d_call: TRBD1
j_call: TRBJ2-7
clone_size: NA
v_call: TRBV10-3

cdr3_aa: CASSTGQQFEKLFF
cdr3_nt: TGTGCCAGTAGTACCGGACAGCAATTTGAAAAACTGTTTTTT
d_call: NA
j_call: TRBJ1-4
clone_size: NA
v_call: TRBV19

cdr3_aa: CASSKRIALGTDTQYF
cdr3_nt: TGTGCCAGCAGCAAACGGATCGCCCTGGGCACAGATACGCAGTATTTT
d_call: NA
j_call: TRBJ2-3
clone_size: NA
v_call: TRBV7-9